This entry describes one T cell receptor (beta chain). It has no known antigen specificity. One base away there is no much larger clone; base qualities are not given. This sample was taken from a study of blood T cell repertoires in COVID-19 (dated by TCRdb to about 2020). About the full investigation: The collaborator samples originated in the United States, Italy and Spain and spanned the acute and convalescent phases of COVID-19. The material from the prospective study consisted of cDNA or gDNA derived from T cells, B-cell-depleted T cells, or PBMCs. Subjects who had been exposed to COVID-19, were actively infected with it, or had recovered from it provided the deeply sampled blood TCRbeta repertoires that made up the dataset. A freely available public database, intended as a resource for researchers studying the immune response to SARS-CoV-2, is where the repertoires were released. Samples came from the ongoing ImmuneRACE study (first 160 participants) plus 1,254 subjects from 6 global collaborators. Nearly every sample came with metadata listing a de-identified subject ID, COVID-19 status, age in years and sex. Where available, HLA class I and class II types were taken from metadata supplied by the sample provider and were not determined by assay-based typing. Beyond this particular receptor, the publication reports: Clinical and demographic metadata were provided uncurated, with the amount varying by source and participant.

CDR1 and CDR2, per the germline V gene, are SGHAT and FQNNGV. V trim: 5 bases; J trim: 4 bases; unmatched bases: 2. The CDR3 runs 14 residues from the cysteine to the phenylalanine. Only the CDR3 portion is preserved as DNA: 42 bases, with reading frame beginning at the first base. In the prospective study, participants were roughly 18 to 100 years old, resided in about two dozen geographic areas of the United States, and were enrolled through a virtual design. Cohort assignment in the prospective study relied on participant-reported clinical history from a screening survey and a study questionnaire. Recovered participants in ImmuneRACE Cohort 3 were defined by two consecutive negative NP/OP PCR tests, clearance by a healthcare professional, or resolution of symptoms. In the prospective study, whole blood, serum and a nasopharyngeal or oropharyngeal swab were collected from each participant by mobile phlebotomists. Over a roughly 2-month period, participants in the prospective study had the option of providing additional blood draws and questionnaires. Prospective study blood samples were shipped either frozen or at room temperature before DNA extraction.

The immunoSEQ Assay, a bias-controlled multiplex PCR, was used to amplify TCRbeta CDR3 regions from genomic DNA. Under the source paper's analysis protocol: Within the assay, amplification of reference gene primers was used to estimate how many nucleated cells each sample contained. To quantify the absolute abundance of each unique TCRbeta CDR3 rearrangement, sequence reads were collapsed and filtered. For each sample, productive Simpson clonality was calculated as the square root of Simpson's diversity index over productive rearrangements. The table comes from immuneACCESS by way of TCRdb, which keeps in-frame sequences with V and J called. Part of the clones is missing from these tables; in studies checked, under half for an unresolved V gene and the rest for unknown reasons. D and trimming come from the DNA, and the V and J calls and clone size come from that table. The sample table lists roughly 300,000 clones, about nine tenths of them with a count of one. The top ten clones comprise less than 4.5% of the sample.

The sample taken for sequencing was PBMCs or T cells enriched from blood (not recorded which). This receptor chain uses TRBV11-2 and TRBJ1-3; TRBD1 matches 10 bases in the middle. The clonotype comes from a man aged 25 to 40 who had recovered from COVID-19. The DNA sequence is TGTGCCAGCAGCCGGACAGGGGGGGGAAACACCATATATTTT. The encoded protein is CASSRTGGGNTIYF.